This T cell receptor (beta chain) was found in a study of T-cell reconstitution after alpha-beta-depleted transplantation in children. This clonotype appeared many times. A TCRbeta library incorporating unique molecular identifiers was prepared. Each CDR3 protein gets one entry after TCRdb re-called the PCR reads with MiXCR. The table has about 100,000 distinct CDR3 sequences, about 8% seen once. The CDR3 is 16 amino acids. Germline trimming cut 0 bases from V and 4 bases from J; bases unmatched to any gene: 8. Germline CDR1 LGHNA, CDR2 YSLEER. V and J are TRBV4-3 and TRBJ1-1; 7 bases agree with TRBD1. The TCR originated in a boy aged 2-9 years with acute lymphoblastic leukemia, due to receive a stem cell transplant. This specimen was PBMCs, taken before TCRalphabeta/CD19-depleted stem cell transplant. The CDR3 DNA reads TGCGCCAGCAGCCAAGATAAGGGTGACAGGGTCACTGAAGCTTTCTTT. Translated, it gives CASSQDKGDRVTEAFF.